The 6 T cell receptor beta chains in this list originate from one sample, sequenced in a study of blood T cell repertoires in COVID-19 (dated by TCRdb to 2020 to 2022). The protocol used for the library was the immunoSEQ multiplex PCR assay. TCRdb took over this immuneACCESS table, retaining in-frame rearrangements with V and J assigned. Such tables are incomplete; in checked studies, under half of the missing clones stem from an unresolved V gene, and the remainder is unexplained. Here the sample has 100,000 or so clones; 85% to 90% occur a single time. The ten largest account for 2.5% to 3.5% of the sample. Sequencing input: peripheral blood. These receptors came from a man in his forties or fifties with active or convalescent COVID-19.

The genes are TRBV28 and TRBJ1-1; no firm D call. Germline V gene lookup returns CDR1 MDHEN and CDR2 SYDVKM. The CDR3 has 12 amino acids. Trimming stripped 8 bases from V and 0 bases from J, with 7 bases between. The CDR3 spells CASGGLNTEAFF. CDR3 nucleotides: TGTGCCAGCGGTGGCCTGAACACTGAAGCTTTCTTT.

The V call is TRBV6-6, the J call TRBJ2-2; 16 positions agree with TRBD2. Germline V gene data show CDR1 as MNHNY and CDR2 as SVGAGI (reference sequence). V trimming: 5 bases; J trimming: 6 bases; junction bases outside the gene matches: 3. CDR3 length: 16 amino acids. The CDR3 DNA follows: TGTGCCAGCAGTCAGGGACTAGCGGGGGGGCCCGGGGAGCTGTTTTTT. Amino acid sequence: CASSQGLAGGPGELFF.

This clone is medium-sized in the sample. This rearrangement joins TRBV6-5 to TRBJ1-6; D gene ambiguous. The germline V gene has CDR1 MNHEY and CDR2 SVGAGI. Between the trimmed V and J ends, which lost 4 bases and 7 bases, there was a span of 11 bases. The CDR3 covers 14 residues. Here the CDR3 reads CASSSGWENSPLHF. DNA of the CDR3: TGTGCCAGCAGTTCCGGTTGGGAGAATTCACCCCTCCACTTT.

The CDR3 spells CASSLGLALGDEQFF. The CDR3 nucleotides are TGCGCCAGCAGCTTGGGGCTAGCGCTTGGGGATGAGCAGTTCTTC. The chain joins TRBV5-1 to TRBJ2-1; perhaps TRBD2 as D (6 bases). CDR1 is SGHRS, CDR2 YFSETQ, per germline. The V end was cut by 0 bases, the J end by 8 bases, with 15 bases between. This CDR3 comprises 15 residues.

This clone was observed a few times. The genes are TRBV5-1 and TRBJ1-4, with D unresolved. The ends were cut back, 4 bases at V and 5 bases at J, with 15 bases in the middle. The CDR3 is made up of 15 amino acids. Germline CDR1 reads SGHRS; CDR2 reads YFSETQ. CDR3 amino acids: CASSAPGEANEKLFF. Written as DNA, the CDR3 is TGCGCCAGCAGCGCCCCGGGTGAAGCCAATGAAAAACTGTTTTTT.

The chain has TRBV28 and TRBJ1-1; no clear D gene. V gave up 5 bases and J gave up 8 bases, with 9 bases separating them. Germline V gene lookup returns CDR1 MDHEN and CDR2 SYDVKM. CDR3 size: 11 residues. Written as DNA, the CDR3 is TGTGCCAGCAGTCGCCCGCGGGAAGCTTTCTTT. This encodes CASSRPREAFF.